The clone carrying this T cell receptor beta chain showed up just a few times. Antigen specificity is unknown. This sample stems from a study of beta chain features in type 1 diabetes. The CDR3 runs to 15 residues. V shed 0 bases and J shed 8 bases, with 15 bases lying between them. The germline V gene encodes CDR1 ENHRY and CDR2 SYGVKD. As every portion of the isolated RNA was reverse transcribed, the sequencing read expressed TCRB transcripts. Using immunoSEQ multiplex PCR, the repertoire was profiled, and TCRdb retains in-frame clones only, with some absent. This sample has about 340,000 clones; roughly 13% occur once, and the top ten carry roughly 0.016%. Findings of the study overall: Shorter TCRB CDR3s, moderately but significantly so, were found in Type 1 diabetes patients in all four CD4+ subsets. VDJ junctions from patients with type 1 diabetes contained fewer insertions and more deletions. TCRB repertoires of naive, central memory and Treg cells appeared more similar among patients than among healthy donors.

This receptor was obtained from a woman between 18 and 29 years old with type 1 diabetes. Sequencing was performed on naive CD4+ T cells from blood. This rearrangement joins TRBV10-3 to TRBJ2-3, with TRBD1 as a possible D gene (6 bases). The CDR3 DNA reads TGTGCCATCAGTGAGTCCCAGGGGTCCGCGGGTACGCAGTATTTT. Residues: CAISESQGSAGTQYF.